This T cell receptor (beta chain) was captured by sequencing in a study of blood T cell repertoires in COVID-19. Using immunoSEQ multiplex PCR, the repertoire was profiled, and TCRdb retains in-frame clones only, with some absent. Of around 190,000 clones in the sample, roughly nine tenths were seen once. CDR1 and CDR2 from the germline V gene are MDHEN and SYDVKM. V shed 8 bases and J shed 4 bases, with 18 bases lying between them. This CDR3 is built from 14 residues. The receptor comes from a man aged 65-85 years with active or convalescent COVID-19. The rearrangement links TRBV28 to TRBJ2-7; TRBD2 is a possible D gene (6 bases). Sequencing was performed on peripheral blood. The CDR3 sequence is CASGLSSGAYEQYF. The CDR3 region has the DNA TGTGCCAGCGGCTTAAGTAGCGGAGCTTACGAGCAGTACTTC.